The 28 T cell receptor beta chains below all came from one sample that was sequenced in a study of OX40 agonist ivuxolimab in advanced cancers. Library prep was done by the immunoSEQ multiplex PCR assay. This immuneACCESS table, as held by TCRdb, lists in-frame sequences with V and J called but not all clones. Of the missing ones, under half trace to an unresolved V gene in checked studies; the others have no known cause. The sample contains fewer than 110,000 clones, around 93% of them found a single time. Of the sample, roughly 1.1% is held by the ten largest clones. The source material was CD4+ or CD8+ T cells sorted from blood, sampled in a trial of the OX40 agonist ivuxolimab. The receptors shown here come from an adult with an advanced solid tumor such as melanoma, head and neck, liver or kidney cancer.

The CDR3 region has the DNA TGTGCCAGCAGCTTAGGACAGGGTAATCAGCCCCAGCATTTT. Its translation: CASSLGQGNQPQHF. The chain is built from TRBV7-2 and TRBJ1-5; 7 bases match TRBD1. This CDR3 region has 14 residues. V shed 1 base and J 4 bases; nucleotides not matched to a gene: 1. Germline V gives CDR1 SGHTA, CDR2 FQGNSA.

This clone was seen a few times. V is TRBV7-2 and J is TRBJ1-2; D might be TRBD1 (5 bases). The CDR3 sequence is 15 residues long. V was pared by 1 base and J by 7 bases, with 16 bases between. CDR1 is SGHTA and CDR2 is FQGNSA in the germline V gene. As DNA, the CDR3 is TGTGCCAGCAGCTTAGTACAGGCTCATTTCGCTGGCTACACCTTC. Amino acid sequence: CASSLVQAHFAGYTF.

The CDR3 protein is CSVVGDDGGEQFF. The CDR3 nucleotides read TGCAGCGTTGTGGGGGACGACGGCGGTGAGCAGTTCTTC. The chain joins TRBV29-1 to TRBJ2-1; D tentatively fits TRBD1 or TRBD2 (5 bases each). This CDR3 comprises 13 residues. Germline values: CDR1 SQVTM, CDR2 ANQGSEA. V was cut by 4 bases and J by 9 bases, with 16 bases left in between.

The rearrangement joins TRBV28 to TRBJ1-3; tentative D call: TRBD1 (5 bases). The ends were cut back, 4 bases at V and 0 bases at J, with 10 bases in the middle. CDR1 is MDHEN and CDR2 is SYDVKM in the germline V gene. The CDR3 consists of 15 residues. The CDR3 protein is CASSSGTASGNTIYF. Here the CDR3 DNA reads TGTGCCAGCAGTTCCGGGACGGCCTCTGGAAACACCATATATTTT. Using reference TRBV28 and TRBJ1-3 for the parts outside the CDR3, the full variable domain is DVKVTQSSRYLVKRTGEKVFLECVQDMDHENMFWYRQDPGLGLRLIYFSYDVKMKEKGDIPEGYSVSREKKERFSLILESASTNQTSMYLCASSSGTASGNTIYFGEGSWLTVV.

The CDR3 here is CASKRQGVNIQYF. CDR3 in DNA: TGTGCCAGTAAGAGACAGGGGGTAAACATTCAGTACTTC. This sequence joins TRBV19 and TRBJ2-4; 9 bases are shared with TRBD1. This CDR3 has 13 amino acids. Germline CDR1 LNHDA, CDR2 SQIVND (reference sequence). Trimming took 7 bases from V and 6 from J; bases not matched to a gene: 4. Together with reference TRBV19 and TRBJ2-4, the CDR3 gives the full variable domain: DGGITQSPKYLFRKEGQNVTLSCEQNLNHDAMYWYRQDPGQGLRLIYYSQIVNDFQKGDIAEGYSVSREKKESFPLTVTSAQKNPTAFYLCASKRQGVNIQYFGAGTRLSVL.

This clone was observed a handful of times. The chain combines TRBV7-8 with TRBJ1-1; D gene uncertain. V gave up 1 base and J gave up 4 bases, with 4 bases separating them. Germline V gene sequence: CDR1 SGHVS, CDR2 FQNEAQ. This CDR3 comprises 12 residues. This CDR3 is CASSLDGTEAFF. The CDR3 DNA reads TGTGCCAGCAGCTTAGACGGCACTGAAGCTTTCTTT.

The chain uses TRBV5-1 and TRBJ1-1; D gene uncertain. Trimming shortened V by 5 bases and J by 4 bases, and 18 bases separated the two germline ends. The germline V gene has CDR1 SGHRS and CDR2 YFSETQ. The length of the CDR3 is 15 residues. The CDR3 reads CASSRTTDRSTEAFF. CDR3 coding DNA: TGCGCCAGCAGTCGCACCACCGACCGTTCCACTGAAGCTTTCTTT.

CDR3: CASSKAGDRTWNYGYTF. DNA of the CDR3: TGTGCCAGCAGCAAAGCCGGGGACAGGACATGGAACTATGGCTACACCTTC. The chain recombines TRBV21-1 with TRBJ1-2; TRBD1 reflects the table's D call only, with no check against the DNA. TRBV21-1 is designated a pseudogene. The CDR3 runs to 17 residues.

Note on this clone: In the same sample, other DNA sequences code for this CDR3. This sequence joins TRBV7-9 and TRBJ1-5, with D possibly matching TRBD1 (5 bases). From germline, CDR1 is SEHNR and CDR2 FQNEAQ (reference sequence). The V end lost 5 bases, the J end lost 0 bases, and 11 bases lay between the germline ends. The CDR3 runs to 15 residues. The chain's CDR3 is CASSPGTNSNQPQHF. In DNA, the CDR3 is TGTGCCAGCAGCCCCGGGACCAATAGCAATCAGCCCCAGCATTTT.

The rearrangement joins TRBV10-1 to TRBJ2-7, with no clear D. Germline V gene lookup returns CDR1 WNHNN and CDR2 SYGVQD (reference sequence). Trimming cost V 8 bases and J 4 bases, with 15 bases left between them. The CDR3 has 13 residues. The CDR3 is CASSLPPKYEQYF. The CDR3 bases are TGCGCCAGCTCTCTCCCCCCAAAATACGAGCAGTACTTC.

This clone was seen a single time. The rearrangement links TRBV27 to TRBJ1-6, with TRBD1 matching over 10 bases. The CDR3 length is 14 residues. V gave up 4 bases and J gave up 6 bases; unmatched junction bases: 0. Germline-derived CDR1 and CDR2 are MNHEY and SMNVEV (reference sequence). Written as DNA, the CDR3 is TGTGCCAGCAGTTGGGACAGGGGTAATTCACCCCTCCACTTT. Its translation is CASSWDRGNSPLHF.

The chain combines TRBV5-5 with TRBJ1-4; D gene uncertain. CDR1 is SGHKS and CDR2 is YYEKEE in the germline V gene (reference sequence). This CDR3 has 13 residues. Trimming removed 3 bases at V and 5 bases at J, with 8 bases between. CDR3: CASSSGNNEKLFF. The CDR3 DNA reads TGTGCCAGCAGCTCCGGGAACAATGAAAAACTGTTTTTT.

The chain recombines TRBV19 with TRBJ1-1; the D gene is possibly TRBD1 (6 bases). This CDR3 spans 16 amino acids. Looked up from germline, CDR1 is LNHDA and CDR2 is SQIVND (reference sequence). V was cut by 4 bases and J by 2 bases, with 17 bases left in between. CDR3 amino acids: CASSTTGIVTNTEAFF. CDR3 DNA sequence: TGTGCCAGTAGTACCACAGGGATCGTCACAAACACTGAAGCTTTCTTT.

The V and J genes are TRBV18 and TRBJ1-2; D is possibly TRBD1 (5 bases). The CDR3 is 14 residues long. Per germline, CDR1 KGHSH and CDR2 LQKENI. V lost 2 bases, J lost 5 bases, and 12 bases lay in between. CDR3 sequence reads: CASSPIDSKYGYTF. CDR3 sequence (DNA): TGTGCCAGCTCACCAATCGACAGTAAATATGGCTACACCTTC. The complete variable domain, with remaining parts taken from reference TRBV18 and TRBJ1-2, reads NAGVMQNPRHLVRRRGQEARLRCSPMKGHSHVYWYRQLPEEGLKFMVYLQKENIIDESGMPKERFSAEFPKEGPSILRIQQVVRGDSAAYFCASSPIDSKYGYTFGSGTRLTVV.

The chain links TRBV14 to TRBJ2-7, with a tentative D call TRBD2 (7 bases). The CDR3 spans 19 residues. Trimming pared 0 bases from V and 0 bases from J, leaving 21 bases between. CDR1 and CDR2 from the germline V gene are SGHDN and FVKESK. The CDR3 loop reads CASSQDGGVTGSFSYEQYF. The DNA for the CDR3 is TGTGCCAGCAGCCAAGATGGGGGGGTTACAGGGTCGTTCTCCTACGAGCAGTACTTC.

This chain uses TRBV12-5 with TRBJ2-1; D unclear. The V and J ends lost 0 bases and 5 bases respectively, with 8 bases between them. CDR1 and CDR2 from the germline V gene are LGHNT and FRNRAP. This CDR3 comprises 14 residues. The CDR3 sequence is CASGLVYGNNEQFF. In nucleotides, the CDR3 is TGTGCTAGTGGTTTGGTGTATGGGAACAATGAGCAGTTCTTC.

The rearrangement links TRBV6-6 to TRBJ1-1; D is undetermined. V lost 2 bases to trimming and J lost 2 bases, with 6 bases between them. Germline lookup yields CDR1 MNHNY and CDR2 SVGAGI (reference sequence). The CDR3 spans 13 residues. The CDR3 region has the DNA TGTGCCAGCAGTTACGAGGAAAACACTGAAGCTTTCTTT. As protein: CASSYEENTEAFF.

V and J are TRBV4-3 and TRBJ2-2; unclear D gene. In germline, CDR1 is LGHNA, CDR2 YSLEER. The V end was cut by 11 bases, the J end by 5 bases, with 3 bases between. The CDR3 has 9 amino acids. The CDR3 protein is CASTGELFF. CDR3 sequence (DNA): TGCGCCTCGACCGGGGAGCTGTTTTTT.

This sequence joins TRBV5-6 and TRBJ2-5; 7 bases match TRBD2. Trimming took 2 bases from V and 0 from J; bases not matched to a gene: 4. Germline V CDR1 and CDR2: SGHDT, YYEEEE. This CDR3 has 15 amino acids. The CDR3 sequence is CASSFGGTNQETQYF. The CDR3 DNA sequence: TGTGCCAGCAGCTTCGGGGGGACCAACCAAGAGACCCAGTACTTC. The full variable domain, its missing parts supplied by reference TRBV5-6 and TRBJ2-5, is DAGVTQSPTHLIKTRGQQVTLRCSPKSGHDTVSWYQQALGQGPQFIFQYYEEEERQRGNFPDRFSGHQFPNYSSELNVNALLLGDSALYLCASSFGGTNQETQYFGPGTRLLVL.

The CDR3 here is CASSEYDIYEQYF. The CDR3 region has the DNA TGTGCCAGCAGTGAATACGACATTTACGAGCAGTACTTC. The chain combines TRBV25-1 with TRBJ2-7, with D hard to call. Trimming took off 0 bases at V and 4 bases at J, with 7 bases between the two ends. Per the germline V gene, CDR1 is MGHDK and CDR2 is SYGVNS. The length of the CDR3 is 13 residues.

The DNA of the CDR3 is TGCGCCAGCTCCGTTCTAGCGGGAGCGGTAGAGACCCAGTACTTC. It codes for CASSVLAGAVETQYF. The J gene is TRBJ2-5, the V gene TRBV5-1, with TRBD2 matching over 10 bases. The J segment lost 4 bases and the V segment lost 7 bases, leaving 10 bases of the junction unmatched. Germline assignment: CDR1 SGHRS and CDR2 YFSETQ. CDR3 size: 15 residues. The full variable domain, completed using reference TRBV5-1 and TRBJ2-5, is KAGVTQTPRYLIKTRGQQVTLSCSPISGHRSVSWYQQTPGQGLQFLFEYFSETQRNKGNFPGRFSGRQFSNSRSEMNVSTLELGDSALYLCASSVLAGAVETQYFGPGTRLLVL.

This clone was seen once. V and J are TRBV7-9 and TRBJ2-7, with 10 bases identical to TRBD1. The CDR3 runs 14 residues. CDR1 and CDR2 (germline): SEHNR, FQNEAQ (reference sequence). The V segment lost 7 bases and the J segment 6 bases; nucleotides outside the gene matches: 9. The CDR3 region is CASNTGTGEGEQYF. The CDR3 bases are TGTGCCAGCAACACCGGGACAGGGGAAGGCGAGCAGTACTTC.

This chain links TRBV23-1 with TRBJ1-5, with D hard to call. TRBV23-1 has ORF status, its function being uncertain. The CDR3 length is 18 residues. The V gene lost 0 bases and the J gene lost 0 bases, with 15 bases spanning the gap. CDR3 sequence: CASSQSKGIRFSNQPQHF. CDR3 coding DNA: TGCGCCAGCAGTCAATCGAAAGGTATTCGGTTTAGCAATCAGCCCCAGCATTTT.

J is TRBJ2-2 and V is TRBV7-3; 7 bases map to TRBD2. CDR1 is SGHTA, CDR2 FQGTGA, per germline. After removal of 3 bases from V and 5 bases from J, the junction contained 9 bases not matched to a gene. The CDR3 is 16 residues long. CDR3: CASSLWAGEGTGELFF. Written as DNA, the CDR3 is TGTGCCAGCAGCTTGTGGGCGGGAGAAGGAACCGGGGAGCTGTTTTTT.

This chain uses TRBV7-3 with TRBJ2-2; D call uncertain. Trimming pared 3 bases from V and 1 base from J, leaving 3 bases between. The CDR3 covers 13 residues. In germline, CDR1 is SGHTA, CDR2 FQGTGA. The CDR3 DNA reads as TGTGCCAGCAGCTTTGTGAACACCGGGGAGCTGTTTTTT. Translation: CASSFVNTGELFF.

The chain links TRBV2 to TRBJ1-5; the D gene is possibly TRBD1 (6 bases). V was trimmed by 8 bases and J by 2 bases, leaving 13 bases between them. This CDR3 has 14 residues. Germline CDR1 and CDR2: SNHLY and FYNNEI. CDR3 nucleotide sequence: TGTGCCAGCGGGCTGGGGGGCGGCAATCAGCCCCAGCATTTT. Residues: CASGLGGGNQPQHF.

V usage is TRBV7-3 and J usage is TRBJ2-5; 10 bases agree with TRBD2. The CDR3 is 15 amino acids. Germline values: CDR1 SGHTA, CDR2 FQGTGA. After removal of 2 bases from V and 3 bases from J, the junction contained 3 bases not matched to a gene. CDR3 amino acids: CASSLPSGGKETQYF. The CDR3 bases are TGTGCCAGCAGCTTACCTAGCGGGGGAAAAGAGACCCAGTACTTC.

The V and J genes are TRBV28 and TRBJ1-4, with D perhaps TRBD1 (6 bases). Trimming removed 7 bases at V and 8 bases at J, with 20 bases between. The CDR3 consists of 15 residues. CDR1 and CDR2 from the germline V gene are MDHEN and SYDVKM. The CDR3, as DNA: TGTGCCAGCACCCAAATGGAGGGGGGCCAGGAAAAACTGTTTTTT. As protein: CASTQMEGGQEKLFF.